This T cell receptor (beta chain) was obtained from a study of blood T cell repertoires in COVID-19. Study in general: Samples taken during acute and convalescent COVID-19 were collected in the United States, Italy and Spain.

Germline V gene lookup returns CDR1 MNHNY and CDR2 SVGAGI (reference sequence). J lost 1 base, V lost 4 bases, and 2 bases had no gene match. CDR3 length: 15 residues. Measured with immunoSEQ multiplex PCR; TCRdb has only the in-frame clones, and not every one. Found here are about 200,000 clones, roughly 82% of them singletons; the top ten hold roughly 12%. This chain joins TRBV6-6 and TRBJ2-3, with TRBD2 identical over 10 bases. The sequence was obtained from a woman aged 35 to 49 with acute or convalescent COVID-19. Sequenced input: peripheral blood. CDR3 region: CASSLGTSGTDTQYF. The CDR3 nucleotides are TGTGCCAGCAGTTTAGGGACTAGCGGCACAGATACGCAGTATTTT.